These 29 T cell receptor beta chains were sequenced from one sample in a study of HIV-infected patients and healthy controls. cDNA was made from 500 ng RNA using alpha and beta constant primers. Alpha and beta chain libraries were made separately by chain-specific third strand synthesis with multiplexing indices. TCRdb reprocessed the 5' RACE reads via MiXCR and lists one record per CDR3 protein. The sample lists 18,000 or so distinct CDR3 sequences, less than 15% occurring once. The repertoire came from unfractionated whole blood and reflected all unsorted peripheral T cells. Material for sequencing was blood. All receptors come from an adult in good health.

This clonotype was found many times. The V and J genes are TRBV20-1 and TRBJ1-1; D is undetermined. This CDR3 spans 14 amino acids. V lost 1 base to trimming and J lost 3 bases, with 12 bases between them. Germline V gene data show CDR1 as DFQATT and CDR2 as SNEGSKA (reference sequence). This CDR3 reads CSARAGSLDTEAFF. The CDR3 DNA follows: TGCAGTGCTAGAGCGGGGTCGTTAGACACTGAAGCTTTCTTT.

This clonotype was detected ten times or more. The V call is TRBV20-1, the J call TRBJ2-5; D unclear. Looked up from germline, CDR1 is DFQATT and CDR2 is SNEGSKA (reference sequence). The CDR3 covers 15 residues. V lost 6 bases and J 5 bases, leaving 22 bases between the germline ends. This CDR3 is CSARTIVSQIETQYF. The CDR3 DNA reads as TGCAGTGCCCGAACGATAGTGTCCCAGATTGAGACCCAGTACTTC.

In its sample, this clonotype is medium-sized. The chain couples TRBV5-1 to TRBJ2-5; a possible D gene is TRBD1 (6 bases). Germline V CDR1 and CDR2: SGHRS, YFSETQ. With 4 bases removed from V and 4 bases from J, the gap between germline ends came to 11 bases. The CDR3 runs to 13 residues. The CDR3 is CASSLQGRETQYF. CDR3 DNA sequence: TGCGCCAGCAGCCTACAGGGAAGAGAGACCCAGTACTTC. Together with reference TRBV5-1 and TRBJ2-5, the CDR3 gives the full variable domain: KAGVTQTPRYLIKTRGQQVTLSCSPISGHRSVSWYQQTPGQGLQFLFEYFSETQRNKGNFPGRFSGRQFSNSRSEMNVSTLELGDSALYLCASSLQGRETQYFGPGTRLLVL.

This clonotype was detected a few times. The chain employs TRBV6-1 and TRBJ1-5; D is ambiguous. CDR1 and CDR2 (germline): MNHNS, SASEGT. V was shortened by 3 bases and J by 2 bases, with 17 bases between the two germline ends. This CDR3 is 17 amino acids long. CDR3: CASSDRRPGMGNQPQHF. The CDR3 bases are TGTGCCAGCAGTGATCGTCGTCCGGGGATGGGCAATCAGCCCCAGCATTTT.

This clonotype has at least ten counts. The CDR3 sequence is CSARTTGQGEKLFF. The CDR3 nucleotides read TGCAGTGCTAGGACGACAGGGCAAGGTGAAAAACTGTTTTTT. The chain links TRBV20-1 to TRBJ1-4; 7 nucleotides match TRBD1. Germline CDR1 and CDR2: DFQATT and SNEGSKA (reference sequence). J lost 7 bases, V lost 3 bases, and 8 bases had no gene match. The length of the CDR3 is 14 residues.

This clonotype was detected only a few times. This sequence joins TRBV24-1 and TRBJ1-2; D remains unclear. The CDR3 contains 14 residues. Trimming cost V 3 bases and J 8 bases, with 15 bases left between them. Germline CDR1 is KGHDR and CDR2 is SFDVKD. The CDR3 bases are TGTGCCACCAGTGATCCGCCCCGGGAGTTCGGCTACACCTTC. As protein: CATSDPPREFGYTF.

This clonotype was observed many times. The CDR3 loop reads CASSLWTSHNEQFF. The CDR3 nucleotides are TGCGCCAGCAGCCTGTGGACTAGCCACAATGAGCAGTTCTTC. The chain employs TRBV4-3 and TRBJ2-1; 8 nucleotides align to TRBD2. Per the germline V gene, CDR1 is LGHNA and CDR2 is YSLEER. The ends lost 4 bases at V and 5 bases at J; junction bases unmatched: 4. The CDR3 runs to 14 residues.

The chain has TRBV5-1 and TRBJ2-3; D call uncertain. Trimming stripped 0 bases from V and 2 bases from J, with 16 bases between. The germline V gene encodes CDR1 SGHRS and CDR2 YFSETQ. This CDR3 spans 17 amino acids. The CDR3, as DNA: TGCGCCAGCAGCTTGGTATCGCCGGTGGGATACACAGATACGCAGTATTTT. Translated: CASSLVSPVGYTDTQYF.

This clonotype was observed many times. This chain connects TRBV7-2 to TRBJ2-6; D remains unclear. CDR3 length: 14 amino acids. Per germline, CDR1 SGHTA and CDR2 FQGNSA. V was pared by 1 base and J by 11 bases, with 12 bases between. In DNA form, the CDR3 reads TGTGCCAGCAGCTTAGTCGTCGTTAGTGACGTCCTGACTTTC. The encoded protein is CASSLVVVSDVLTF.

A few counts support this clonotype. The chain is built from TRBV11-2 and TRBJ1-1; D gene ambiguous. From germline, CDR1 is SGHAT and CDR2 FQNNGV. There are 13 residues in the CDR3. Trimming took 5 bases from V and 5 from J, leaving 12 bases between them. CDR3 nucleotide sequence: TGTGCCAGCAGCCAGGCTTCGGGAACTGAAGCTTTCTTT. Its protein product is CASSQASGTEAFF.

The table lists this clonotype with many counts. The J gene is TRBJ1-1, the V gene TRBV10-3; D gene uncertain. Germline assignment: CDR1 ENHRY and CDR2 SYGVKD. Trimming shortened V by 6 bases and J by 1 base, and 12 bases separated the two germline ends. This CDR3 has 14 amino acids. The CDR3 region is CAIRGRAENTEAFF. CDR3 DNA sequence: TGTGCCATCAGAGGCCGAGCTGAGAACACTGAAGCTTTCTTT.

This clonotype was found a few times. The chain combines TRBV7-2 with TRBJ1-1; TRBD1 matches 8 bases. The CDR3 totals 16 residues. The junction had 5 bases not matched to a gene; V was cut back by 1 base and J by 1 base. CDR1 is SGHTA and CDR2 is FQGNSA in the germline V gene. CDR3 amino acids: CASSLGGTGWNTEAFF. Written as DNA, the CDR3 is TGTGCCAGCAGCTTAGGCGGGACAGGTTGGAACACTGAAGCTTTCTTT.

The table lists this clonotype with many counts. V is TRBV7-9 and J is TRBJ1-6; no reliable D call. The CDR3 runs 15 residues. The ends were cut back, 7 bases at V and 8 bases at J, with 18 bases in the middle. Per germline, CDR1 SEHNR and CDR2 FQNEAQ (reference sequence). CDR3 region: CASTQESLMDSPLHF. The CDR3 region has the DNA TGTGCCAGCACCCAGGAATCCCTTATGGATTCACCCCTCCACTTT.

This clonotype came up many times. The rearrangement links TRBV3-1 to TRBJ2-7; 8 nucleotides line up with TRBD1. The ends lost 7 bases at V and 5 bases at J; junction bases unmatched: 10. Germline loops: CDR1 LGHDT, CDR2 YNNKEL (reference sequence). This CDR3 comprises 14 residues. The CDR3 reads CASKRQGAIHEQYF. CDR3 sequence (DNA): TGTGCCAGCAAAAGGCAGGGGGCGATCCACGAGCAGTACTTC.

This clonotype was counted ten times or more. The chain combines TRBV19 with TRBJ1-2, with 8 positions matching TRBD1. Germline CDR1 is LNHDA and CDR2 is SQIVND (reference sequence). The CDR3 extends over 15 amino acids. V was pared by 7 bases and J by 4 bases, with 11 bases of the junction left unmatched. CDR3 in DNA: TGTGCCAGTATACACGGGACAGGTGCTTTCTATGGCTACACCTTC. This encodes CASIHGTGAFYGYTF.

Ten or more counts support this clonotype. The chain couples TRBV4-3 to TRBJ1-1; 8 nucleotides match TRBD1. Germline lookup yields CDR1 LGHNA and CDR2 YSLEER. This CDR3 has 14 amino acids. With 4 bases clipped from V and 2 bases from J, the junction kept 3 bases outside the gene matches. CDR3 in amino acids: CASSRGQGNTEAFF. The CDR3 DNA is TGCGCCAGCAGCCGAGGACAGGGTAACACTGAAGCTTTCTTT.

The V gene is TRBV12-3 or TRBV12-4, the J gene TRBJ1-1; 9 bases agree with TRBD1. V was clipped by 5 bases and J by 8 bases; unmatched bases: 15. The CDR3 length is 16 residues. CDR3 in amino acids: CASSGQGKANFKEAFF. CDR3 nucleotide sequence: TGTGCCAGCAGTGGACAGGGGAAGGCGAACTTTAAGGAAGCTTTCTTT.

This clonotype came up many times. This chain connects TRBV7-2 to TRBJ2-6; 8 positions agree with TRBD2. The J segment lost 2 bases and the V segment lost 6 bases, leaving 3 bases of the junction unmatched. Germline V gene data show CDR1 as SGHTA and CDR2 as FQGNSA. The CDR3 has 15 residues. This chain's CDR3 is CASSSGGAGANVLTF. DNA for the CDR3: TGTGCCAGCAGTTCCGGGGGGGCTGGGGCCAACGTCCTGACTTTC.

There are many counts of this clonotype. This chain joins TRBV12-3 or TRBV12-4 and TRBJ2-1; D possibly corresponds to TRBD2 (7 bases). Trimming removed 3 bases from V and 4 bases from J, with 16 bases in between. The CDR3 extends over 16 amino acids. The CDR3, as DNA: TGTGCCAGCAGTTTCTGGCGGGGGCCTAAATACAATGAGCAGTTCTTC. Translating it yields CASSFWRGPKYNEQFF.

There are many counts of this clonotype. The chain carries TRBV19 and TRBJ2-3, with 9 bases aligning to TRBD2. Germline V gives CDR1 LNHDA, CDR2 SQIVND (reference sequence). Losses at the gene ends were 3 bases for V and 1 base for J; bases not matched to a gene: 8. This CDR3 contains 17 residues. The CDR3 DNA reads TGTGCCAGTAGTATGAGTGGCGGGGGGGCGGGCACAGATACGCAGTATTTT. The encoded protein is CASSMSGGGAGTDTQYF.

Many counts were recorded for this clonotype. The chain is built from TRBV3-1 and TRBJ2-1; possible D gene TRBD2, 5 bases. Trimming pared 0 bases from V and 13 bases from J, leaving 13 bases between. The germline V gene has CDR1 LGHDT and CDR2 YNNKEL (reference sequence). The length of the CDR3 is 13 residues. The CDR3 coding sequence is TGTGCCAGCAGCCAAGATCGGACCGGGGTCCAGTTCTTC. Residues: CASSQDRTGVQFF.

Points on this clonotype: Lacking the conserved final phenylalanine or tryptophan, this CDR3 likely reflects a read error. The chain is built from TRBV6-2 or TRBV6-3 and TRBJ2-7; 8 nucleotides align to TRBD1. There are 15 residues in the CDR3. Germline CDR1 and CDR2: MNHEY and SVGEGT. CDR3 loop: CESSRTGGGGDEQYL. The CDR3 DNA is TGTGAAAGCAGTCGCACAGGGGGAGGAGGAGACGAGCAGTACTTA.

The table lists this clonotype with a count of one. This chain joins TRBV3-1 and TRBJ1-1, with a weak D call TRBD1 (6 bases). The CDR3 extends over 13 amino acids. Germline assignment: CDR1 LGHDT and CDR2 YNNKEL (reference sequence). V lost 1 base to trimming and J lost 5 bases, with 8 bases between them. The CDR3 loop reads CASSQAGDTEAFF. CDR3 sequence (DNA): TGTGCCAGCAGCCAAGCAGGGGATACTGAAGCTTTCTTT.

This clonotype was observed at least ten times. CDR3 sequence (DNA): TGTGCCAGCAGTTTTAGGACAGGGGAGGAGCAGTACTTC. It codes for CASSFRTGEEQYF. This chain links TRBV12-3 or TRBV12-4 with TRBJ2-7; 9 nucleotides match TRBD1. V trimming: 3 bases; J trimming: 7 bases; junction bases outside the gene matches: 4. The CDR3 totals 13 residues.

This clonotype was found a few times. The chain employs TRBV18 and TRBJ2-7; 8 nucleotides align to TRBD1. This CDR3 is 15 amino acids long. V lost 3 bases, J lost 3 bases, and 7 bases stayed unmatched. Germline CDR1 reads KGHSH; CDR2 reads LQKENI. CDR3 amino acids: CASSPGTGHFYEQYF. In DNA form, the CDR3 reads TGTGCCAGCTCACCCGGGACAGGACATTTCTACGAGCAGTACTTC.

This clonotype has just a few counts. The chain combines TRBV14 with TRBJ2-5; 7 nucleotides line up with TRBD2. Germline V gene lookup returns CDR1 SGHDN and CDR2 FVKESK. V lost 4 bases, J lost 6 bases, and 11 bases stayed unmatched. The CDR3 loop spans 15 amino acids. For the CDR3, the DNA is TGTGCCAGCAGCCCAAGGTTTATAGCGGGCAAGACCCAGTACTTC. Translated, it gives CASSPRFIAGKTQYF.

In its sample, this clonotype was seen a few times. The chain joins TRBV19 to TRBJ2-1; possibly TRBD1 for D (5 bases). Trimming left V 3 bases short and J 9 bases short, with 9 bases between. CDR3 length: 12 residues. Germline V lookup: CDR1 LNHDA, CDR2 SQIVND (reference sequence). The CDR3 is CASSIHRGEQFF. In DNA, the CDR3 is TGTGCCAGTAGTATCCATAGGGGTGAGCAGTTCTTC.

V and J are TRBV6-6 and TRBJ2-7; perhaps D is TRBD1 or TRBD2 (5 bases each). V was clipped by 8 bases and J by 4 bases, with 18 bases between them. The CDR3 is 14 amino acids. Germline CDR1 MNHNY, CDR2 SVGAGI (reference sequence). CDR3 region: CASAPGTYRYEQYF. DNA for the CDR3: TGTGCCAGCGCGCCAGGGACGTACCGTTACGAGCAGTACTTC.

Ten or more counts support this clonotype. The J gene is TRBJ1-1, the V gene TRBV7-9; TRBD1 is a possible D gene (5 bases). Germline assignment: CDR1 SEHNR and CDR2 FQNEAQ (reference sequence). Trimming removed 5 bases from V and 4 bases from J, with 17 bases in between. The CDR3 is made up of 15 amino acids. CDR3 nucleotide sequence: TGTGCCAGCAGCCTTGTGGAGGGGCAGTCCACTGAAGCTTTCTTT. This encodes CASSLVEGQSTEAFF.